This T cell receptor beta chain was documented in a study of cytomegalovirus exposure and HLA in healthy donors. The PCR used 60 Vbeta and 13 Jbeta primers. Libraries were prepared by immunoSEQ multiplex PCR; TCRdb keeps only in-frame clonotypes and omits some of them. The sample yields 150,000 to 200,000 clones, about 80% seen once. This sequence originates from a woman aged 45-59 years in good health and CMV-seronegative. The sequenced material came from PBMCs.

The CDR3 sequence: CASSLKGLAGVRETQYF. The DNA for the CDR3 is TGTGCCAGCAGCTTAAAGGGACTAGCGGGAGTTCGGGAGACCCAGTACTTC. V and J are TRBV7-3 and TRBJ2-5, with TRBD2 matching 14 bases. Trimming cost V 1 base and J 5 bases; bases outside gene matches: 6. The germline CDR1 and CDR2 sequences are SGHTA and FQGTGA. The CDR3 contains 17 residues.